This T cell receptor beta chain was documented in a study of regulatory T cells in long-lasting Graves disease. This clonotype came up many times. V dropped 8 bases and J dropped 5 bases, with 15 bases sitting between them. The germline CDR1 and CDR2 sequences are LNHDA and SQIVND (reference sequence). CDR3 length equals 13 residues. Arm-PCR with iRepertoire HTBI primers amplified the CDR3 regions for these TCR beta libraries. Per the authors' pipeline: Spanning all samples, the identified segments comprised approximately 57 TRBV and around 15 TRBJ. Using its own MiXCR run on the multiplex PCR reads, TCRdb lists one record per CDR3 protein. Here the V and J calls rest on TCRdb's processing, not on the authors' analysis. This table has approximately 690,000 distinct CDR3 sequences, around 32% appearing once. Time point given: persistent/refractory GD, antithyroid drugs over 5 years with positive TRAb. Extracted PBMC RNA gave rise to the TCR library. Clinicians diagnosed Graves' disease using American Thyroid Association guidelines. Recruitment took place at an endocrinology department in Xi'an, China.

The chain has TRBV19 and TRBJ2-5; the D is unclear. This sequence originates from a female donor with Graves disease. The material was peripheral blood mononuclear cells (PBMCs), obtained when the disease was refractory, from a patient treated with antithyroid drugs. In nucleotides, the CDR3 is TGTGCCAGTCAGTCGCGGATCGGGGAGACCCAGTACTTC. It yields the protein CASQSRIGETQYF.